A single sample gave rise to the 2 T cell receptor beta chains below, sequenced in a study of control samples from healthy donors and cancer patients. Method: immunoSEQ multiplex PCR; TCRdb's copy keeps in-frame clones and lacks some. Of roughly 140,000 clones listed, nearly 95% are singletons. Source material: blood. The receptors come from a man aged 50 to 60 in good health.

This chain joins TRBV28 and TRBJ1-1; D might be TRBD1 (5 bases). The V gene's germline CDR1 is MDHEN and CDR2 SYDVKM. The CDR3 has 14 residues. V was trimmed by 7 bases and J by 2 bases, leaving 14 bases between them. CDR3 loop: CASISGGFNTEAFF. The CDR3 nucleotides read TGTGCCAGCATCTCGGGGGGGTTTAACACTGAAGCTTTCTTT.

Here the CDR3 reads CASSLLGGGTNTEAFF. In DNA, the CDR3 is TGCGCCAGCAGCCTGTTGGGGGGAGGAACGAACACTGAAGCTTTCTTT. V gene TRBV5-1 combines with J gene TRBJ1-1; TRBD1 is a possible D gene (5 bases). Germline V gene sequence: CDR1 SGHRS, CDR2 YFSETQ. CDR3 length equals 16 residues. Between the trimmed V and J ends, which lost 4 bases and 1 base, there was a span of 17 bases.